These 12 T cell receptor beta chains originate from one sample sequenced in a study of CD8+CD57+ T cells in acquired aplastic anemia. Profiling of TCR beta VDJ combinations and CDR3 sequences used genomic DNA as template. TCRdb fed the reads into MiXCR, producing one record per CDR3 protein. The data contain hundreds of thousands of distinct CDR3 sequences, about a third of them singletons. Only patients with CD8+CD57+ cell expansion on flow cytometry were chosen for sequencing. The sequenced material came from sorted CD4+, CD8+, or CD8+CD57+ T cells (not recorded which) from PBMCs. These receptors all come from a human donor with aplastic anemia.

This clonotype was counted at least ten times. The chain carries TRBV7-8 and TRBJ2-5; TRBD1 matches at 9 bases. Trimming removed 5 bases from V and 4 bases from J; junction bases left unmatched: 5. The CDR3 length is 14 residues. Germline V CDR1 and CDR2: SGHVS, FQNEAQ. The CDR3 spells CASSATGGGETQYF. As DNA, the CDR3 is TGTGCCAGCAGCGCGACAGGGGGTGGAGAGACCCAGTACTTC.

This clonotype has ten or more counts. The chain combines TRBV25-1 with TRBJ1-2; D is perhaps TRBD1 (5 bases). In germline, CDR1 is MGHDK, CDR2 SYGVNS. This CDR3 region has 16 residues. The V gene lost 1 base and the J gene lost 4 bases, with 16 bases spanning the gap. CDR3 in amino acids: CASSESSGGLVYGYTF. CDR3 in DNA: TGTGCCAGCAGTGAATCATCGGGGGGGTTAGTCTATGGCTACACCTTC.

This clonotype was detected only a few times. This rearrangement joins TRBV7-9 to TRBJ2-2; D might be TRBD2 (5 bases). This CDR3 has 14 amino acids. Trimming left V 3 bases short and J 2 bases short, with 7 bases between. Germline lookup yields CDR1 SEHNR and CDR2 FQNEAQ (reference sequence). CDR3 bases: TGTGCCAGCAGCTTGGACTTTAACACCGGGGAGCTGTTTTTT. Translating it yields CASSLDFNTGELFF.

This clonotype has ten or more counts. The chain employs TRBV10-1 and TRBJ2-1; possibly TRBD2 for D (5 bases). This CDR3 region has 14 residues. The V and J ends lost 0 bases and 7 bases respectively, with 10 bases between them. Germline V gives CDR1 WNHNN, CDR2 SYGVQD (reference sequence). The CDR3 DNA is TGCGCCAGCAGTGAGTCGGCGAGGGCGAATGAGCAGTTCTTC. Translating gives CASSESARANEQFF.

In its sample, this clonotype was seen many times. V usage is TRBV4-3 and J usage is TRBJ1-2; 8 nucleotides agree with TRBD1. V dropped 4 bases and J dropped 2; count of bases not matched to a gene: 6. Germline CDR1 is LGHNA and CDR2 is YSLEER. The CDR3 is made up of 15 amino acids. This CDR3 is CASSRGTGANYGYTF. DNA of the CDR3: TGCGCCAGCAGCCGAGGGACAGGCGCAAACTATGGCTACACCTTC.

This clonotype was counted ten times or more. CDR3 loop: CSARDWRGAQETQYF. CDR3 DNA: TGCAGTGCTAGAGATTGGCGGGGAGCCCAAGAGACCCAGTACTTC. The V call is TRBV20-1, the J call TRBJ2-5; perhaps TRBD2 as D (6 bases). CDR3 length: 15 residues. Germline CDR1 and CDR2: DFQATT and SNEGSKA (reference sequence). V lost 0 bases and J 1 base, leaving 12 bases between the germline ends.

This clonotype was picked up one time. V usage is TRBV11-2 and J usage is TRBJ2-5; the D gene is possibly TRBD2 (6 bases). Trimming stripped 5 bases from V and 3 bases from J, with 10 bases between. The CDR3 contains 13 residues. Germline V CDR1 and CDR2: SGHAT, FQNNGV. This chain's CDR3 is CASSDSGEETQYF. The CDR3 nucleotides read TGTGCCAGCAGCGATAGCGGAGAAGAGACCCAGTACTTC.

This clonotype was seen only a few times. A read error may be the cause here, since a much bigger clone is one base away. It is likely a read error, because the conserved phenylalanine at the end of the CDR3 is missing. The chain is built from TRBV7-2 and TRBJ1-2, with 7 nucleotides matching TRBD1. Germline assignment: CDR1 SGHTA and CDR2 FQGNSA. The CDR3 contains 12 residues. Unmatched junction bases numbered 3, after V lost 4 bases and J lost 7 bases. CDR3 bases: TGTGCCAGCAGCTCGACAGGGACTGGCTACACCCTC. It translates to CASSSTGTGYTL.

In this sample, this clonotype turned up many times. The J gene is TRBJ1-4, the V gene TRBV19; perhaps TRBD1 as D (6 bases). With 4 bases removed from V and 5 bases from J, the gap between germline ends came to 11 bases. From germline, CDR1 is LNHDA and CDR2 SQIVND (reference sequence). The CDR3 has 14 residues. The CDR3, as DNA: TGTGCCAGTAGTAACTATCAGGGGAATGAAAAACTGTTTTTT. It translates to CASSNYQGNEKLFF.

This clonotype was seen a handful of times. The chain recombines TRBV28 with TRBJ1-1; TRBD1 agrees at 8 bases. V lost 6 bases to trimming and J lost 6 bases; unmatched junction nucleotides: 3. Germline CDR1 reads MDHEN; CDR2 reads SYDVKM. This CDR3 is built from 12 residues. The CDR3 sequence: CASRRTGSEAFF. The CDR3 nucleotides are TGTGCCAGCAGACGGACAGGGTCTGAAGCTTTCTTT. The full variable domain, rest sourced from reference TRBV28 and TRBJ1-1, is DVKVTQSSRYLVKRTGEKVFLECVQDMDHENMFWYRQDPGLGLRLIYFSYDVKMKEKGDIPEGYSVSREKKERFSLILESASTNQTSMYLCASRRTGSEAFFGQGTRLTVV.

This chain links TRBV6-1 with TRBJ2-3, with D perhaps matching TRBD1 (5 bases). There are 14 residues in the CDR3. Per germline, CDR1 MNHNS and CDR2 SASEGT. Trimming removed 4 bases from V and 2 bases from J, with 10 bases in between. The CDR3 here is CASSVQGYTDTQYF. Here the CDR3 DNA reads TGTGCCAGCAGTGTCCAGGGCTACACAGATACGCAGTATTTT.

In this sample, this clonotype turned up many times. The CDR3 reads CSAYRGGHIQYF. The CDR3 DNA reads TGCAGCGCATACAGGGGAGGTCACATTCAGTACTTC. The V gene is TRBV29-1, the J gene TRBJ2-4, with D tentatively TRBD1 (7 bases). This CDR3 comprises 12 residues. Germline V lookup: CDR1 SQVTM, CDR2 ANQGSEA. Trimming took 7 bases from V and 8 from J, leaving 15 bases between them.